One and the same sample provided the 16 T cell receptor beta chains below, sequenced in a study of shared clonotypes between healthy human individuals. The table came from immunoSEQ multiplex PCR; TCRdb's copy has only in-frame clones and leaves some out. The sample consists of 2 million to 2.5 million clones, 90% to 95% of them appearing once. The material sequenced was naive CD4+ T cells from PBMCs. Subset reported: CD45RA+ positively selected. The receptor source for this set is a man between 18 and 29 years old in good health. Some clones in this sample may be carry-over from other donors' samples.

The chain uses TRBV7-9 and TRBJ1-2; no firm D call. CDR3 length equals 14 residues. Between the trimmed V and J ends, which lost 0 bases and 8 bases, there was a span of 13 bases. Germline CDR1 reads SEHNR; CDR2 reads FQNEAQ (reference sequence). The CDR3 DNA reads as TGTGCCAGCAGCTTAGCGGAGGGCCCGGGGGGCTACACCTTC. Its translation is CASSLAEGPGGYTF.

The rearrangement joins TRBV5-1 to TRBJ1-5; 8 bases align to TRBD1. The CDR3 is made up of 15 amino acids. Germline V gene data show CDR1 as SGHRS and CDR2 as YFSETQ. J was trimmed by 4 bases and V by 4 bases; bases with no gene match: 7. CDR3 DNA sequence: TGCGCCAGCAGCAAGCAGGGGGCAGGAAATCAGCCCCAGCATTTT. It specifies CASSKQGAGNQPQHF.

CDR3 in DNA: TGTGCCAGCAGCTCGCTCGGCGGGTACACTGAAGCTTTCTTT. As protein: CASSSLGGYTEAFF. The V and J genes are TRBV7-9 and TRBJ1-1; the D is unclear. Trimming shortened V by 4 bases and J by 3 bases, and 12 bases separated the two germline ends. The CDR3 length is 14 residues. Germline V lookup: CDR1 SEHNR, CDR2 FQNEAQ (reference sequence).

The rearrangement joins TRBV5-5 to TRBJ2-1; D gene uncertain. The V gene lost 2 bases and the J gene lost 6 bases, with 9 bases spanning the gap. The germline V gene encodes CDR1 SGHKS and CDR2 YYEKEE (reference sequence). The CDR3 loop spans 13 amino acids. The CDR3 reads CASSLAPTNEQFF. The CDR3 DNA reads TGTGCCAGCAGCTTAGCCCCCACCAATGAGCAGTTCTTC.

This chain joins TRBV5-1 and TRBJ2-3; 9 bases fit TRBD2. Per germline, CDR1 SGHRS and CDR2 YFSETQ. The V and J ends lost 0 bases and 3 bases, in that order; junction bases with no gene match: 5. This CDR3 spans 16 amino acids. DNA for the CDR3: TGCGCCAGCAGCTTGGGGCGGGAGGGCCGGACAGATACGCAGTATTTT. It encodes CASSLGREGRTDTQYF.

The V and J genes are TRBV2 and TRBJ1-2; 8 bases align to TRBD1. The germline V gene encodes CDR1 SNHLY and CDR2 FYNNEI. J lost 2 bases, V lost 5 bases, and 4 bases had no gene match. The CDR3 totals 14 residues. The CDR3 here is CASSRQGQNYGYTF. CDR3 bases: TGTGCCAGCAGTAGACAGGGGCAGAACTATGGCTACACCTTC. Full variable domain (missing parts from reference TRBV2 and TRBJ1-2): EPEVTQTPSHQVTQMGQEVILRCVPISNHLYFYWYRQILGQKVEFLVSFYNNEISEKSEIFDDQFSVERPDGSNFTLKIRSTKLEDSAMYFCASSRQGQNYGYTFGSGTRLTVV.

In this sample, this clone turned up once. The rearrangement links TRBV28 to TRBJ2-7; 11 nucleotides match TRBD2. This CDR3 spans 16 amino acids. Germline-derived CDR1 and CDR2 are MDHEN and SYDVKM. V trimming: 6 bases; J trimming: 0 bases; junction bases outside the gene matches: 7. The CDR3: CASSRGTSGTSYEQYF. For the CDR3, the DNA is TGTGCCAGCAGCCGCGGGACTAGCGGAACCTCCTACGAGCAGTACTTC.

The J gene is TRBJ2-3, the V gene TRBV4-1; 9 positions match TRBD2. V shed 1 base, J shed 5 bases, and the junction held 10 bases outside the gene matches. Germline V gene sequence: CDR1 MGHRA, CDR2 YSYEKL. The CDR3 loop spans 17 amino acids. CDR3 in amino acids: CASSQGVSSGRKDTQYF. CDR3 DNA: TGCGCCAGCAGCCAAGGCGTTAGTAGCGGGAGAAAAGATACGCAGTATTTT.

The sample holds one count of this clone. The chain links TRBV4-1 to TRBJ2-2; D not resolved. Trimming removed 2 bases at V and 0 bases at J, with 4 bases between. CDR1 and CDR2 (germline): MGHRA, YSYEKL. This CDR3 contains 14 residues. The CDR3 coding sequence is TGCGCCAGCAGCCAACCCGCGAACACCGGGGAGCTGTTTTTT. Translating it yields CASSQPANTGELFF.

This clone appeared once. The V and J genes are TRBV7-7 and TRBJ2-5; TRBD2 might be the D (5 bases). Trimming pared 2 bases from V and 2 bases from J, leaving 18 bases between. Germline values: CDR1 SSHAT, CDR2 FNYEAQ (reference sequence). The CDR3 is 17 residues long. The CDR3 sequence: CASSLSLGSERQETQYF. CDR3 bases: TGTGCCAGCAGCTTAAGCCTCGGTAGCGAAAGACAAGAGACCCAGTACTTC.

This chain uses TRBV15 with TRBJ1-5; D is uncertain. The germline V gene has CDR1 LNHNV and CDR2 YYDKDF (reference sequence). This CDR3 spans 16 amino acids. The V end lost 0 bases, the J end lost 3 bases, and 12 bases lay between the germline ends. This CDR3 is CATSRDYLRNNQPQHF. CDR3 coding DNA: TGTGCCACCAGCAGAGATTATTTACGGAACAATCAGCCCCAGCATTTT.

This chain connects TRBV5-6 to TRBJ1-5, with 12 bases matching TRBD1. This CDR3 contains 15 residues. The germline CDR1 and CDR2 sequences are SGHDT and YYEEEE. V shed 4 bases and J 4 bases; nucleotides not matched to a gene: 3. The chain's CDR3 is CASSGGQGANQPQHF. CDR3 nucleotides: TGTGCCAGCAGCGGGGGACAGGGGGCGAATCAGCCCCAGCATTTT. The entire variable domain, with the rest obtained from reference TRBV5-6 and TRBJ1-5, is as follows: DAGVTQSPTHLIKTRGQQVTLRCSPKSGHDTVSWYQQALGQGPQFIFQYYEEEERQRGNFPDRFSGHQFPNYSSELNVNALLLGDSALYLCASSGGQGANQPQHFGDGTRLSIL.

The V and J genes are TRBV5-1 and TRBJ2-1; 10 positions agree with TRBD2. CDR1 and CDR2 from the germline V gene are SGHRS and YFSETQ. This CDR3 has 16 residues. V dropped 2 bases and J dropped 5; count of bases not matched to a gene: 7. Here the CDR3 DNA reads TGCGCCAGCAGCTTAGGAGTAGCGGGGGGACACAATGAGCAGTTCTTC. Protein product: CASSLGVAGGHNEQFF.

Concerning this clone itself: The junction departs from germline at one end; a sequencing error may be responsible. This chain connects TRBV6-6 to TRBJ2-1, with 8 positions matching TRBD1. Per germline, CDR1 MNHNY and CDR2 SVGAGI (reference sequence). The CDR3 totals 16 residues. As DNA, the CDR3 is TGTGCCAGCAGTTACTCTTCGGGCAGGGGGCATAGTGAGCAGCTCTTC. Amino acid sequence: CASSYSSGRGHSEQLF.

The chain employs TRBV27 and TRBJ2-1, with 11 bases fitting TRBD2. After removal of 3 bases from V and 8 bases from J, the junction contained 15 bases not matched to a gene. The germline V gene encodes CDR1 MNHEY and CDR2 SMNVEV (reference sequence). The CDR3 spans 18 residues. This chain's CDR3 is CASSFGGFSGRAADEQFF. The DNA of the CDR3 is TGTGCCAGCAGTTTTGGGGGATTTAGCGGGAGGGCCGCGGATGAGCAGTTCTTC.

In nucleotides, the CDR3 is TGCGCCAGCAGCTTGGGACTAGCGGGAGCTAACAATGAGCAGTTCTTC. The encoded protein is CASSLGLAGANNEQFF. V and J are TRBV5-1 and TRBJ2-1; TRBD2 agrees at 12 bases. The CDR3 runs to 16 residues. V lost 0 bases to trimming and J lost 5 bases; unmatched junction nucleotides: 3. Germline values: CDR1 SGHRS, CDR2 YFSETQ. Based on the CDR3 plus reference TRBV5-1 and TRBJ2-1, the full variable domain is KAGVTQTPRYLIKTRGQQVTLSCSPISGHRSVSWYQQTPGQGLQFLFEYFSETQRNKGNFPGRFSGRQFSNSRSEMNVSTLELGDSALYLCASSLGLAGANNEQFFGPGTRLTVL.